A single sample gave rise to the 3 T cell receptor beta chains below, sequenced in a study of cytotoxic CD8 clonotypes in ibrutinib-treated CLL. Using immunoSEQ multiplex PCR, the repertoire was profiled, and TCRdb retains in-frame clones only, with some absent. Of 100,000 or so clones in the sample, about 53% were seen once. Sequenced here: PBMCs, sampled after 24 months of ibrutinib treatment. The receptors shown here come from a human donor with chronic lymphocytic leukemia.

This clone was picked up a small number of times. The gene calls are TRBV4-2 and TRBJ1-1; the D gene is possibly TRBD1 (5 bases). The CDR3 loop spans 15 amino acids. The V end lost 0 bases, the J end lost 7 bases, and 15 bases lay between the germline ends. The germline V gene has CDR1 LGHNA and CDR2 YNFKEQ. The CDR3 region is CASSQDVSGLDEAFF. The CDR3, as DNA: TGTGCCAGCAGCCAAGATGTATCAGGGTTGGATGAAGCTTTCTTT.

The V gene is TRBV5-4, the J gene TRBJ2-1; 8 bases are a match to TRBD2. V was pared by 0 bases and J by 4 bases, with 3 bases of the junction left unmatched. The CDR3 consists of 15 residues. Germline CDR1 reads SGHNT; CDR2 reads YYREEE (reference sequence). The CDR3, as DNA: TGTGCCAGCAGCTTGGCACTAGCGGAGTACAATGAGCAGTTCTTC. Translating gives CASSLALAEYNEQFF. Full variable domain (rest looked up from reference TRBV5-4 and TRBJ2-1): ETGVTQSPTHLIKTRGQQVTLRCSSQSGHNTVSWYQQALGQGPQFIFQYYREEENGRGNFPPRFSGLQFPNYSSELNVNALELDDSALYLCASSLALAEYNEQFFGPGTRLTVL.

The gene calls are TRBV2 and TRBJ1-4; maybe TRBD1 (6 bases). Germline-derived CDR1 and CDR2 are SNHLY and FYNNEI. V was shortened by 3 bases and J by 6 bases, with 14 bases between the two germline ends. This CDR3 contains 15 residues. The CDR3 protein is CASSDSGQLDEKLFF. DNA of the CDR3: TGTGCCAGCAGTGACTCCGGACAGTTGGATGAAAAACTGTTTTTT.